This T cell receptor (beta chain) derives from a study of blood T cell repertoires in COVID-19 (dated by TCRdb to 2018 to 2021). At the level of the whole study: Samples from collaborators originated in the United States, Italy and Spain and spanned both the acute and convalescent phases of COVID-19. Nearly every sample came with metadata listing a de-identified subject ID, COVID-19 status, age in years and sex. The material from the prospective study consisted of cDNA or gDNA derived from T cells, B-cell-depleted T cells, or PBMCs. Samples came from the ongoing ImmuneRACE study (first 160 participants) plus 1,254 subjects from 6 global collaborators. The dataset comprised deeply sampled blood TCRbeta repertoires from subjects exposed to, actively infected with, or recovered from COVID-19. Where available, HLA class I and class II types were obtained from metadata supplied by the sample provider rather than from assay-based typing. A freely available public database, intended as a resource for researchers studying the immune response to SARS-CoV-2, is where the repertoires were released.

Comment on this clone: Its antigen is currently not known. No clone much larger than this one lies a single base away; base qualities are absent.

The CDR3, from cysteine to phenylalanine, totals 14 residues. Of the read, only the CDR3 DNA is kept; its 42 bases are in frame from base 1. In the germline V gene, CDR1 corresponds to SGHTA and CDR2 to FQGTGA. Trimming costs V 1 base and J 7 bases, and their ends lie 11 bases apart. In the prospective study, participants were about 18 to 95 years old, resided in approximately 22 geographic areas of the United States, and were enrolled through a virtual design. To assign participants to cohorts, the prospective study relied on clinical history that participants themselves reported in a screening survey and a study questionnaire. For ImmuneRACE Cohort 3, a participant was defined as recovered based on two consecutive negative NP/OP PCR tests, clearance by a healthcare professional, or resolution of symptoms. Each participant in the prospective study had whole blood, serum and a nasopharyngeal or oropharyngeal swab collected by mobile phlebotomists. Over a roughly 2-month period, participants in the prospective study had the option of providing additional blood draws and questionnaires. Prospective study blood samples were shipped either frozen or at room temperature before DNA extraction.

The research as a whole found: The quantity of clinical and demographic metadata differed by source and by participant and was supplied without curation.

TCRbeta CDR3 regions were amplified from genomic DNA using the immunoSEQ Assay, a bias-controlled multiplex PCR. The paper's data handling went like this. The number of nucleated cells in each sample was estimated by amplification of reference gene primers within the assay. To quantify the absolute abundance of each unique TCRbeta CDR3 rearrangement, sequence reads were collapsed and filtered. For each sample, productive Simpson clonality was calculated as the square root of Simpson's diversity index across productive rearrangements. TCRdb holds this immuneACCESS table with in-frame rearrangements only. Some clones are missing; in checked studies, unresolved V genes explain under half, and the rest has no known cause. The DNA was the basis for D and trimming; V, J and clone size are from that table. This sample gives around 380,000 clones in total; about 87% of them show up just once. The ten biggest clones cover 1% to 1.5% of the sample.

The chain uses TRBV7-3 and TRBJ2-1; the D gene is perhaps TRBD2, on 5 matching bases. This TCR was recovered from a man under 40 who had recovered from COVID-19. The sample consisted of PBMCs or T cells enriched from blood (not recorded which). The CDR3 sequence is CASSLNGRGNEQFF. Here is the DNA: TGTGCCAGCAGCTTAAATGGCCGAGGGAATGAGCAGTTCTTC.